A single sample is the source of the 20 T cell receptor beta chains below, sequenced in a study of blood T cell repertoires in COVID-19. The assay was immunoSEQ multiplex PCR, and TCRdb's table has in-frame clones only and misses some. Here the sample spans roughly 89,000 clones, roughly 80% being singletons. The specimen sequenced was peripheral blood. These receptors were obtained from a woman over 75 with acute or convalescent COVID-19.

As DNA, the CDR3 is TGTGCCAGCAGTACTACGACAGGGCTTGCCGGGGAGCTGTTTTTT. Translation gives CASSTTTGLAGELFF. The V and J genes are TRBV2 and TRBJ2-2; TRBD1 matches at 7 bases. This CDR3 comprises 15 residues. With 5 bases clipped from V and 6 bases from J, the junction kept 9 bases outside the gene matches. Per germline, CDR1 SNHLY and CDR2 FYNNEI.

V is TRBV20-1 and J is TRBJ1-1, with a tentative D call TRBD1 (5 bases). V was shortened by 7 bases and J by 3 bases, with 9 bases between the two germline ends. This CDR3 has 11 amino acids. Germline values: CDR1 DFQATT, CDR2 SNEGSKA (reference sequence). DNA for the CDR3: TGCAGTGTTACGGGGGACACTGAAGCTTTCTTT. Its translation: CSVTGDTEAFF.

V usage is TRBV19 and J usage is TRBJ1-1; D ambiguous. Trimming shortened V by 5 bases and J by 1 base, and 8 bases separated the two germline ends. The CDR3 extends over 13 amino acids. Germline values: CDR1 LNHDA, CDR2 SQIVND (reference sequence). As DNA, the CDR3 is TGTGCCAGTAGTCCCAGGCCGAACACTGAAGCTTTCTTT. It encodes CASSPRPNTEAFF.

Concerning this clone: Other DNA sequences within the sample encode an identical CDR3. The chain couples TRBV2 to TRBJ1-1; 8 bases match TRBD1. The CDR3 consists of 13 residues. Germline lookup yields CDR1 SNHLY and CDR2 FYNNEI. Trimming removed 6 bases from V and 1 base from J; junction bases left unmatched: 1. The CDR3, as DNA: TGTGCCAGCAGGGGACAGGCGAACACTGAAGCTTTCTTT. Translation: CASRGQANTEAFF.

V is TRBV5-8 and J is TRBJ1-6; TRBD1 might be the D (6 bases). Germline CDR1 is SGHTS and CDR2 is YDEGEE. Trimming stripped 3 bases from V and 7 bases from J, with 14 bases between. The CDR3 length is 15 residues. CDR3 sequence: CASSYRTVRNSPLHF. The CDR3 DNA is TGTGCCAGCAGCTACCGGACAGTTAGAAATTCACCCCTCCACTTT.

Written as DNA, the CDR3 is TGTGCCAGCAGTTGGACAGTTGAGCAGTTCTTC. Protein: CASSWTVEQFF. The V gene is TRBV5-6, the J gene TRBJ2-1; tentative D call: TRBD1 (6 bases). Looked up from germline, CDR1 is SGHDT and CDR2 is YYEEEE. The V end lost 5 bases, the J end lost 9 bases, and 9 bases lay between the germline ends. The CDR3 is 11 residues long.

V is TRBV14 and J is TRBJ1-5, with D unclear. CDR3 length: 13 residues. V lost 4 bases, J lost 3 bases, and 7 bases lay in between. The germline V gene encodes CDR1 SGHDN and CDR2 FVKESK. In DNA form, the CDR3 reads TGTGCCAGCAGCCGAGGCACCAATCAGCCCCAGCATTTT. Its protein is CASSRGTNQPQHF.

This rearrangement joins TRBV4-2 to TRBJ2-2; D is unclear. CDR1 is LGHNA, CDR2 YNFKEQ, per germline. V lost 4 bases to trimming and J lost 2 bases, with 2 bases between them. The CDR3 is 12 residues long. The CDR3 is CASSPNTGELFF. The CDR3 region has the DNA TGTGCCAGCAGCCCTAACACCGGGGAGCTGTTTTTT.

A word on this clone: Other DNA sequences in this sample translate to the same CDR3. This chain uses TRBV28 with TRBJ2-7, with D hard to call. Looked up from germline, CDR1 is MDHEN and CDR2 is SYDVKM. The germline V and J ends were trimmed by 4 bases and 1 base, with 2 bases remaining between them. The CDR3 totals 11 residues. CDR3 coding DNA: TGTGCCAGCAGTTCATCCTACGAGCAGTACTTC. It specifies CASSSSYEQYF.

This sequence joins TRBV11-1 and TRBJ2-5; 7 positions match TRBD2. Per germline, CDR1 SGHAT and CDR2 FQDESV (reference sequence). CDR3 length: 13 amino acids. With 3 bases clipped from V and 3 bases from J, the junction kept 1 base outside the gene matches. CDR3 DNA sequence: TGTGCCAGCAGCTTCGGGGGGAAAGAGACCCAGTACTTC. It translates to CASSFGGKETQYF. The complete variable domain, with remaining parts taken from reference TRBV11-1 and TRBJ2-5, reads EAEVAQSPRYKITEKSQAVAFWCDPISGHATLYWYRQILGQGPELLVQFQDESVVDDSQLPKDRFSAERLKGVDSTLKIQPAELGDSAMYLCASSFGGKETQYFGPGTRLLVL.

The rearrangement joins TRBV6-6 to TRBJ1-5; 8 nucleotides agree with TRBD1. This CDR3 contains 15 residues. The germline V gene encodes CDR1 MNHNY and CDR2 SVGAGI (reference sequence). V shed 6 bases and J 4 bases; nucleotides not matched to a gene: 8. The CDR3 reads CASSQGQVINQPQHF. DNA for the CDR3: TGTGCCAGCAGCCAGGGACAGGTAATTAATCAGCCCCAGCATTTT.

This chain joins TRBV27 and TRBJ1-4; perhaps TRBD1 as D (5 bases). The CDR3 is 15 amino acids. CDR1 and CDR2 (germline): MNHEY, SMNVEV (reference sequence). Trimming removed 4 bases from V and 4 bases from J, with 13 bases in between. CDR3 nucleotide sequence: TGTGCCAGCAGTTCACCGAAGGGGTTTAATGAAAAACTGTTTTTT. As protein: CASSSPKGFNEKLFF. The entire variable domain, with the rest obtained from reference TRBV27 and TRBJ1-4, is as follows: EAQVTQNPRYLITVTGKKLTVTCSQNMNHEYMSWYRQDPGLGLRQIYYSMNVEVTDKGDVPEGYKVSRKEKRNFPLILESPSPNQTSLYFCASSSPKGFNEKLFFGSGTQLSVL.

The V and J genes are TRBV5-6 and TRBJ2-7; 10 bases match TRBD1. CDR3 length: 15 residues. CDR1 is SGHDT, CDR2 YYEEEE, per germline. V lost 3 bases to trimming and J lost 2 bases; unmatched junction nucleotides: 5. The CDR3 coding sequence is TGTGCCAGCAGCTGGGCTGGGACAGGGGCCTACGAGCAGTACTTC. Translating gives CASSWAGTGAYEQYF.

This clone was recorded once. The rearrangement links TRBV3-1 (or the pseudogene TRBV3-2) to TRBJ1-4; D gene uncertain. This CDR3 comprises 12 residues. Germline V gives CDR1 LGHDT, CDR2 YNNKEL (reference sequence). V lost 5 bases and J 6 bases, leaving 7 bases between the germline ends. The CDR3 loop is CASSANYEKLFF. The DNA for the CDR3 is TGTGCCAGCAGCGCTAACTATGAAAAACTGTTTTTT.

The CDR3: CASSPGEVKTYQETQYF. The CDR3 DNA reads as TGTGCCAGCAGCCCCGGGGAGGTGAAGACGTACCAAGAGACCCAGTACTTC. The chain joins TRBV12-1 to TRBJ2-5; the table names TRBD2, a call not compared with the DNA. TRBV12-1 is flagged as a pseudogene. The CDR3 runs 17 residues.

The chain carries TRBV15 and TRBJ1-2; D unresolved. Germline V gene lookup returns CDR1 LNHNV and CDR2 YYDKDF (reference sequence). The CDR3 runs 13 residues. Trimming took off 4 bases at V and 6 bases at J, with 12 bases between the two ends. The CDR3 bases are TGTGCCACCAGCACCATACCCCGAGATGGCTACACCTTC. Its protein product is CATSTIPRDGYTF.

The V and J genes are TRBV3-1 (or the pseudogene TRBV3-2) and TRBJ2-7; 10 bases are shared with TRBD2. The CDR3 spans 16 residues. V shed 0 bases, J shed 6 bases, and the junction held 8 bases outside the gene matches. Germline loops: CDR1 LGHDT, CDR2 YNNKEL (reference sequence). This CDR3 reads CASSQELAGVRPEQYF. As DNA, the CDR3 is TGTGCCAGCAGCCAAGAGCTAGCGGGGGTGAGGCCCGAGCAGTACTTC.

The V gene is TRBV12-3 or TRBV12-4, the J gene TRBJ2-7; tentative D call: TRBD1 (5 bases). Deletions cut 5 bases from V and 5 bases from J, with 7 bases between. The CDR3 runs to 11 residues. The CDR3 loop reads CASSQTDEQYF. As DNA, the CDR3 is TGTGCCAGCAGTCAGACAGACGAGCAGTACTTC.

The genes are TRBV3-1 (or the pseudogene TRBV3-2) and TRBJ2-5, with TRBD1 identical over 7 bases. Germline V lookup: CDR1 LGHDT, CDR2 YNNKEL (reference sequence). This CDR3 has 17 residues. V was clipped by 1 base and J by 5 bases; unmatched bases: 13. The CDR3 DNA reads TGTGCCAGCAGCCAAGGCGAGGGGGCGCGGAATAAGGAGACCCAGTACTTC. As protein: CASSQGEGARNKETQYF.

V and J are TRBV5-4 and TRBJ1-4; D is possibly TRBD1 (6 bases). Germline CDR1 reads SGHNT; CDR2 reads YYREEE (reference sequence). V was trimmed by 3 bases and J by 7 bases, leaving 13 bases between them. CDR3 length: 14 amino acids. CDR3 DNA: TGTGCCAGCAGCTCCAGGGGCGCGAGTGAAAAACTGTTTTTT. Amino acids: CASSSRGASEKLFF.